Listed here are 12 T cell receptor beta chains from one sample, sequenced in a study of blood T cells in healthy people across ages. A sample-barcoded 5' primer and a J-beta primer mix were used in a second PCR of about 7 to 11 cycles. TCRdb reanalysed the 5' RACE reads using MiXCR and keeps one entry per CDR3 protein. The sample has about 600,000 distinct CDR3 sequences; more than 45% are singletons. Source material: blood. The receptors were gathered from an older man in good health.

Notes on this clonotype: This may arise from a read error, as a much more abundant clone is one base away. This chain uses TRBV6-5 with TRBJ1-6, with D unclear. The ends were cut back, 2 bases at V and 7 bases at J, with 12 bases in the middle. The CDR3 consists of 15 residues. Germline CDR1 is MNHEY and CDR2 is SVGAGI. CDR3 nucleotides: TGTGCCAGCAGTTACGCCTTCGTTGGGAATTCACCCCTCCACTTT. It yields the protein CASSYAFVGNSPLHF.

This clonotype showed up just a few times. This may arise from a read error, as a much more abundant clone is one base away. The CDR3 protein is CASSLDGVSYEQYF. The CDR3 region has the DNA TGTGCCAGCAGCTTGGACGGGGTCTCCTACGAGCAGTACTTC. The chain couples TRBV7-9 to TRBJ2-7; the D gene is possibly TRBD2 (5 bases). V was cut by 3 bases and J by 0 bases, with 9 bases left in between. This CDR3 spans 14 amino acids. Germline V gene sequence: CDR1 SEHNR, CDR2 FQNEAQ (reference sequence).

The rearrangement links TRBV29-1 to TRBJ1-1, with a tentative D call TRBD1 (6 bases). Deletions cut 4 bases from V and 5 bases from J, with 14 bases between. This CDR3 spans 13 amino acids. Germline values: CDR1 SQVTM, CDR2 ANQGSEA. CDR3 nucleotides: TGCAGCGTTGGGGTGGGGGCACGGACTGAAGCTTTCTTT. Amino acids: CSVGVGARTEAFF.

The V call is TRBV12-3 or TRBV12-4, the J call TRBJ1-5; 8 positions agree with TRBD1. V was clipped by 2 bases and J by 7 bases; unmatched bases: 13. This CDR3 region has 17 residues. The chain's CDR3 is CASSLKLGQGAHQPQHF. DNA of the CDR3: TGTGCCAGCAGTTTAAAGCTGGGGCAGGGGGCCCACCAGCCCCAGCATTTT.

This clonotype occurred a few times. The V and J genes are TRBV18 and TRBJ2-3; 7 nucleotides line up with TRBD2. The CDR3 is made up of 18 amino acids. Per germline, CDR1 KGHSH and CDR2 LQKENI. The V gene end was trimmed by 3 bases and the J gene end by 2 bases; junction bases not matched to a gene: 14. The CDR3 nucleotides are TGTGCCAGCTCACCGCCGGGCGGGCTAGCGGCCCCCACAGATACGCAGTATTTT. Translating gives CASSPPGGLAAPTDTQYF.

The V gene is TRBV5-1, the J gene TRBJ2-1; D could derive from TRBD1 or TRBD2 (6 bases each). The V end lost 0 bases, the J end lost 14 bases, and 18 bases lay between the germline ends. The CDR3 length is 14 residues. Looked up from germline, CDR1 is SGHRS and CDR2 is YFSETQ. CDR3 region: CASSLGLQGGPKFF. CDR3 DNA sequence: TGCGCCAGCAGCTTGGGTTTACAGGGAGGACCGAAGTTCTTC.

J is TRBJ2-7 and V is TRBV4-1; maybe TRBD1 (5 bases). V lost 3 bases to trimming and J lost 4 bases, with 10 bases between them. This CDR3 is built from 13 residues. Germline lookup yields CDR1 MGHRA and CDR2 YSYEKL. CDR3 sequence (DNA): TGCGCCAGCAGCCACCTCACAGGTTACGAGCAGTACTTC. Its translation is CASSHLTGYEQYF.

There are a few counts of this clonotype. V and J are TRBV9 and TRBJ2-1, with 9 positions matching TRBD1. Trimming cost V 2 bases and J 6 bases; bases outside gene matches: 6. The CDR3 runs to 15 residues. CDR1 SGDLS and CDR2 YYNGEE come from the germline V gene. The CDR3: CASSVRDRALNEQFF. In DNA form, the CDR3 reads TGTGCCAGCAGCGTCCGGGACAGGGCTCTCAATGAGCAGTTCTTC.

The chain carries TRBV6-2 or TRBV6-3 and TRBJ2-1; D is unclear. Trimming shortened V by 5 bases and J by 8 bases, and 13 bases separated the two germline ends. The germline CDR1 and CDR2 sequences are MNHEY and SVGEGT. The length of the CDR3 is 13 residues. The CDR3 bases are TGTGCCAGCAGTCGAGCGTCCGGACATGAGCAGTTCTTC. Translated, it gives CASSRASGHEQFF.

The chain links TRBV7-9 to TRBJ2-7; 11 bases map to TRBD2. The V and J ends lost 4 bases and 0 bases, in that order; junction bases with no gene match: 2. This CDR3 region has 15 residues. Germline loops: CDR1 SEHNR, CDR2 FQNEAQ (reference sequence). CDR3 sequence reads: CASSSSGRNSYEQYF. For the CDR3, the DNA is TGTGCCAGCAGCTCTAGCGGGAGGAACTCCTACGAGCAGTACTTC.

This chain joins TRBV15 and TRBJ1-2; 9 nucleotides line up with TRBD1. The V segment lost 0 bases and the J segment 7 bases; nucleotides outside the gene matches: 3. The CDR3 length is 14 residues. Per the germline V gene, CDR1 is LNHNV and CDR2 is YYDKDF (reference sequence). The CDR3 sequence: CATSRDGTGFGYTF. The CDR3 DNA sequence: TGTGCCACCAGCAGAGATGGGACAGGGTTTGGCTACACCTTC.

This clonotype has at least ten counts. The chain links TRBV4-3 to TRBJ2-7; tentatively, D is TRBD1 (6 bases). Germline loops: CDR1 LGHNA, CDR2 YSLEER. The CDR3 sequence is 13 residues long. V was clipped by 0 bases and J by 6 bases, with 9 bases between them. The CDR3 bases are TGCGCCAGCAGCCAAGATCAGGGGCTCGAGCAGTACTTC. Its translation: CASSQDQGLEQYF.